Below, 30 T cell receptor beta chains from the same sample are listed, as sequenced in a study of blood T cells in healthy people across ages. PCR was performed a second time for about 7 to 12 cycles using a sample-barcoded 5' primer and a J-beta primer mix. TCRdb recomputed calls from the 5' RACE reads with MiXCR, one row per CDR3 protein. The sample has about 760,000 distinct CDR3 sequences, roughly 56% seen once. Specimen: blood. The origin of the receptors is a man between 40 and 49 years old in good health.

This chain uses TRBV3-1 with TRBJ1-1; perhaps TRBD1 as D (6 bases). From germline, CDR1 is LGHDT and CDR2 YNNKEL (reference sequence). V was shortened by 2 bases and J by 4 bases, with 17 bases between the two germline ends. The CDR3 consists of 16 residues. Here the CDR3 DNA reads TGTGCCAGCAGCCAATTCCTCCTACAGGGCGGCACTGAAGCTTTCTTT. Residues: CASSQFLLQGGTEAFF.

The CDR3 sequence: CASSQEGTGGMNEQFF. Here the CDR3 DNA reads TGTGCCAGCAGCCAAGAGGGGACAGGGGGTATGAATGAGCAGTTCTTC. The chain recombines TRBV4-2 with TRBJ2-1, with 11 bases aligning to TRBD1. The CDR3 covers 16 residues. The V and J ends lost 0 bases and 7 bases, in that order; junction bases with no gene match: 5. CDR1 and CDR2 (germline): LGHNA, YNFKEQ.

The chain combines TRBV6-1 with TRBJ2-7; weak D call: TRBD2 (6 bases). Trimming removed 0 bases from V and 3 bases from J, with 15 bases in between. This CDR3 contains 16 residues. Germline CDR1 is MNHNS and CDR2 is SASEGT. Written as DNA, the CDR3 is TGTGCCAGCAGTGAAGCCGGAGGGGTAAAGAGCTACGAGCAGTACTTC. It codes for CASSEAGGVKSYEQYF.

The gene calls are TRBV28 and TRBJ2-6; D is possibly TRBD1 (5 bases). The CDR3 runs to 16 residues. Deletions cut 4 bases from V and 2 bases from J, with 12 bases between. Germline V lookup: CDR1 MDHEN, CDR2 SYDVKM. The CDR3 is CASSSSGLTGANVLTF. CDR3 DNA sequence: TGTGCCAGCAGTTCCTCAGGGTTGACTGGGGCCAACGTCCTGACTTTC.

The DNA of the CDR3 is TGTGCCAGCAGTACCCCGGGACTAGAAAAAGAGACCCAGTACTTC. Translated, it gives CASSTPGLEKETQYF. V usage is TRBV6-5 and J usage is TRBJ2-7; 8 bases align to TRBD2. Gene TRBJ2-5 matches the end of the DNA better, so the J call may be wrong. Germline CDR1 and CDR2: MNHEY and SVGAGI. The CDR3 totals 15 residues.

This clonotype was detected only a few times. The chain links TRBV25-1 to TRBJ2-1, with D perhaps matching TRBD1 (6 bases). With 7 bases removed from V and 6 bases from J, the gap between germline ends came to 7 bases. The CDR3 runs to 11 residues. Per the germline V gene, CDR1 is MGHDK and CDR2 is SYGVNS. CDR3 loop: CASTGANEQFF. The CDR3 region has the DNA TGTGCCAGCACAGGGGCCAATGAGCAGTTCTTC.

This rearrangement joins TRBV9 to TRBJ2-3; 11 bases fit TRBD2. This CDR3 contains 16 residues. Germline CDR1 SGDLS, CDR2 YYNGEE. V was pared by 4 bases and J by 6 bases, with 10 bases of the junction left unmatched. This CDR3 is CASSPRGTSGPDTQYF. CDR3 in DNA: TGTGCCAGCAGCCCCAGGGGGACTAGCGGACCGGATACGCAGTATTTT.

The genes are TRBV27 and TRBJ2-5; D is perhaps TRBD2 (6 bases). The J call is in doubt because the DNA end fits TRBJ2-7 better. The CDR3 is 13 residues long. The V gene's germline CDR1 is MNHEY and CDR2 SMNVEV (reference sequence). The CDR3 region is CASSQGPGGEQYF. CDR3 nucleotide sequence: TGTGCCAGCAGCCAGGGTCCCGGGGGCGAGCAGTACTTC.

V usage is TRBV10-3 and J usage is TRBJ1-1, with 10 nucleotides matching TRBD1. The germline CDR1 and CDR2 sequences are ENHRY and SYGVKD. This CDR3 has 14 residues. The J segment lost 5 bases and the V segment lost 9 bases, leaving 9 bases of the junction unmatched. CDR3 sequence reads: CAINRQGASTEAFF. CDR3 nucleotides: TGTGCCATTAACAGACAGGGGGCAAGTACTGAAGCTTTCTTT.

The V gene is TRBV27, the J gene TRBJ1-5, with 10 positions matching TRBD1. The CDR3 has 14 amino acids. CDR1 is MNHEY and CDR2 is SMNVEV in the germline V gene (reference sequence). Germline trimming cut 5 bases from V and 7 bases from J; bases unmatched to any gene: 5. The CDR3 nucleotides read TGTGCCAGCAGTCAGGGGACAGGGGTCCAGCCCCAGCATTTT. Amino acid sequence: CASSQGTGVQPQHF.

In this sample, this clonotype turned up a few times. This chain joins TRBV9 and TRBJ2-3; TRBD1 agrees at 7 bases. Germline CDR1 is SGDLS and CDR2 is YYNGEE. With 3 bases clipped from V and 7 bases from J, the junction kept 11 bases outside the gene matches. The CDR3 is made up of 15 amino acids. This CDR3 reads CASSATGLRGHTQYF. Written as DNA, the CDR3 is TGTGCCAGCAGCGCGACAGGGCTTCGGGGTCATACGCAGTATTTT.

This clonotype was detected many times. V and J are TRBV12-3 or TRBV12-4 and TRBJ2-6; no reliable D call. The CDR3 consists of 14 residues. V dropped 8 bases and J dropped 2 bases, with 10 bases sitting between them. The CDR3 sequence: CASPGKTGANVLTF. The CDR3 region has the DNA TGTGCCAGCCCAGGAAAGACTGGGGCCAACGTCCTGACTTTC.

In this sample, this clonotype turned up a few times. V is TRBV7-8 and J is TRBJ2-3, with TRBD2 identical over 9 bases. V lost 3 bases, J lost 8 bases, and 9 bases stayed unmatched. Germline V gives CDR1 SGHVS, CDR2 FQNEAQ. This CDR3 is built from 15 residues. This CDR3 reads CASSLREGVLGTQYF. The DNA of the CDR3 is TGTGCCAGCAGCTTGCGGGAGGGCGTACTGGGTACGCAGTATTTT.

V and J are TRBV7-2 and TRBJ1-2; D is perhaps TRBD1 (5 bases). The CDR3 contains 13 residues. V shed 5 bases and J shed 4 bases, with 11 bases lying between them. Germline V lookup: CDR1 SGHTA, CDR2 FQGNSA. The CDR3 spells CASSLPGLYGYTF. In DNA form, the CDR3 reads TGTGCCAGCAGCCTACCAGGGCTCTATGGCTACACCTTC.

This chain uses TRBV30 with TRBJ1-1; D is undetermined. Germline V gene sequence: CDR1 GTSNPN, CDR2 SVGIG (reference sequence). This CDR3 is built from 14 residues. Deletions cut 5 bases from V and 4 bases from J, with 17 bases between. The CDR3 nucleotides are TGTGCCTGGGGGAAAGGGAGGATAGGCACTGAAGCTTTCTTT. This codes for CAWGKGRIGTEAFF.

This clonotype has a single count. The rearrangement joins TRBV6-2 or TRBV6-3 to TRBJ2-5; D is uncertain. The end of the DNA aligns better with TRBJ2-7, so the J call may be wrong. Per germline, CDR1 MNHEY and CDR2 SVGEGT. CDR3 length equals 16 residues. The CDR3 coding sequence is TGTGCCAGCAGTAACCCACAGAAGACCCTCTGCTACGAGCAGTACTTC. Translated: CASSNPQKTLCYEQYF.

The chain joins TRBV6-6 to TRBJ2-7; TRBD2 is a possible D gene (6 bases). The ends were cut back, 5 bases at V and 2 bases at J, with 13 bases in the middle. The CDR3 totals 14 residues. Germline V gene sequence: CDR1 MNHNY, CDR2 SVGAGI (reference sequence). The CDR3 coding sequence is TGTGCCAGCAGTCGGGGGAACATGGCCTACGAGCAGTACTTC. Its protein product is CASSRGNMAYEQYF.

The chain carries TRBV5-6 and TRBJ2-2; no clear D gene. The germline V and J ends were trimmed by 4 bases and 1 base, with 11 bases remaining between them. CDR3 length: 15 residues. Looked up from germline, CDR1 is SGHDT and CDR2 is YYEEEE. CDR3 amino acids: CASSPRPKNTGELFF. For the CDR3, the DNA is TGTGCCAGCAGCCCACGGCCGAAGAACACCGGGGAGCTGTTTTTT.

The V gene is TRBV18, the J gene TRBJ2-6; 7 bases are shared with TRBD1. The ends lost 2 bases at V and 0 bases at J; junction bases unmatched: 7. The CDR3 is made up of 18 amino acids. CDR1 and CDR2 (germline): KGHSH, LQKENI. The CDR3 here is CASSPKGTASSGANVLTF. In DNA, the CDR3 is TGTGCCAGCTCACCAAAAGGGACAGCAAGCTCTGGGGCCAACGTCCTGACTTTC.

CDR3 in amino acids: CSVEMGAVERNTIYF. In DNA, the CDR3 is TGCAGCGTTGAAATGGGGGCAGTTGAGAGGAACACCATATATTTT. The chain employs TRBV29-1 and TRBJ1-3, with a weak D call TRBD1 (6 bases). The V gene lost 2 bases and the J gene lost 7 bases, with 18 bases spanning the gap. The CDR3 has 15 amino acids. Germline values: CDR1 SQVTM, CDR2 ANQGSEA.

CDR3 DNA: TGTGCCAGCAGCTTCCACGGGAATGAGCAGTTCTTC. As protein: CASSFHGNEQFF. The gene calls are TRBV7-2 and TRBJ2-1; D gene ambiguous. The CDR3 runs 12 residues. With 3 bases removed from V and 7 bases from J, the gap between germline ends came to 7 bases. Germline loops: CDR1 SGHTA, CDR2 FQGNSA. The full variable domain, with the rest looked up from reference TRBV7-2 and TRBJ2-1, is GAGVSQSPSNKVTEKGKDVELRCDPISGHTALYWYRQSLGQGLEFLIYFQGNSAPDKSGLPSDRFSAERTGGSVSTLTIQRTQQEDSAVYLCASSFHGNEQFFGPGTRLTVL.

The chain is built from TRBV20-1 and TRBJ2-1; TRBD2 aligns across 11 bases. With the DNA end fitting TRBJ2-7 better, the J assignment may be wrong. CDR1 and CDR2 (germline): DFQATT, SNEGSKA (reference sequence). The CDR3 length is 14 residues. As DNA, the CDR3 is TGCAGTGCTATGACTAGCGGGATTAACAATGAGCAGTACTTC. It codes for CSAMTSGINNEQYF.

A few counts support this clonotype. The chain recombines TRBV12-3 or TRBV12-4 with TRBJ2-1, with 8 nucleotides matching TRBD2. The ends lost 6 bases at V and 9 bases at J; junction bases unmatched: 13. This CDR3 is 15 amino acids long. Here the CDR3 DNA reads TGTGCCAGCAGCATCGGGACTAGTCTTACCACTGAGCAGTTCTTC. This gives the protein CASSIGTSLTTEQFF.

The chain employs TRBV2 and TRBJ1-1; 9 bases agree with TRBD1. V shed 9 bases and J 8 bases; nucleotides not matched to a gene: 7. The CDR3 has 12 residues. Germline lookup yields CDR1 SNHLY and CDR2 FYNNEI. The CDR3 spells CARGQGAPEAFF. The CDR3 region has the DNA TGTGCCAGGGGACAGGGCGCCCCCGAAGCTTTCTTT. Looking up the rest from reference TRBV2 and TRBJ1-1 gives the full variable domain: EPEVTQTPSHQVTQMGQEVILRCVPISNHLYFYWYRQILGQKVEFLVSFYNNEISEKSEIFDDQFSVERPDGSNFTLKIRSTKLEDSAMYFCARGQGAPEAFFGQGTRLTVV.

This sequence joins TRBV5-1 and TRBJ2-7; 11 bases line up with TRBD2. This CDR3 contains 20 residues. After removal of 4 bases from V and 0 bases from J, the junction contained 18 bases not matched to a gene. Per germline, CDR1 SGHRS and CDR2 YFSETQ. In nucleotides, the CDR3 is TGCGCCAGCAGCCCTTTTGCGGAAGGGCGGACTAGCGGGTCCTCCTACGAGCAGTACTTC. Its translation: CASSPFAEGRTSGSSYEQYF.

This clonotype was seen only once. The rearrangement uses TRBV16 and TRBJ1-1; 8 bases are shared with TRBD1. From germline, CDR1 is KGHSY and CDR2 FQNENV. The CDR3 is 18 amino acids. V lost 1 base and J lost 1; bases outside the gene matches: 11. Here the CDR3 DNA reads TGTGCCAGCAGCCAATTTAAGGCAGGGGGCGGTCGGAACACTGAAGCTTTCTTT. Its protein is CASSQFKAGGGRNTEAFF.

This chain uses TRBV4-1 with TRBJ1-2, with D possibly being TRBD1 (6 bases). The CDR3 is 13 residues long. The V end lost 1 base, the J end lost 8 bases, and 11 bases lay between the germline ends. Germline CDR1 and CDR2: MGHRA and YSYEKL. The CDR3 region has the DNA TGCGCCAGCAGCCAAGGGGGGCTCGGGGGCTACACCTTC. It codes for CASSQGGLGGYTF.

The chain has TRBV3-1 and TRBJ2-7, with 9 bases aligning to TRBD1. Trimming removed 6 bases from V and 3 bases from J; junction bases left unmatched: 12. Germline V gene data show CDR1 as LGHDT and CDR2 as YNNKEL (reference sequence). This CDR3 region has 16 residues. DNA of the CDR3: TGTGCCAGCAGAGACTCAACAGGGGGCATTATCTACGAGCAGTACTTC. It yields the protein CASRDSTGGIIYEQYF.

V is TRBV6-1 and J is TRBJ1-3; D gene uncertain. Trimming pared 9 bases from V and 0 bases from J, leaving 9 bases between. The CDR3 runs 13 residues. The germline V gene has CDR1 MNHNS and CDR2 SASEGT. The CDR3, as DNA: TGTGCCAGTCCACACAGCTCTGGAAACACCATATATTTT. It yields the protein CASPHSSGNTIYF.

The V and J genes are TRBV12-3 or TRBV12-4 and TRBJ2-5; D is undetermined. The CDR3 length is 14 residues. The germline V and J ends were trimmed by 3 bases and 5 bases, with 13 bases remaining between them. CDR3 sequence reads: CASSFRGRSETQYF. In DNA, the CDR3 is TGTGCCAGCAGTTTCCGAGGACGGTCGGAGACCCAGTACTTC.